One and the same sample provided the 9 T cell receptor beta chains below, sequenced in a study of T-cell reconstitution after alpha-beta-depleted transplantation in children. Unique molecular identifiers were used in preparing the TCRbeta library. TCRdb re-called the PCR reads with MiXCR, one entry per CDR3 protein. The repertoire has around 600,000 distinct CDR3 sequences, about 10% of them found once; the top ten carry roughly 3.9%. This specimen consisted of PBMCs from the stem cell graft donor, obtained from the stem cell graft. These receptor sequences come from a human donor who donated a stem cell graft to a child with acute myeloid leukemia.

CDR3 DNA sequence: TGCAGTGCTAAGGCGGGAGCAGAGGAGCAGTACTTC. Its translation: CSAKAGAEEQYF. The V and J genes are TRBV20-1 and TRBJ2-7; 7 bases align to TRBD2. This CDR3 has 12 residues. CDR1 is DFQATT and CDR2 is SNEGSKA in the germline V gene (reference sequence). V dropped 4 bases and J dropped 7; count of bases not matched to a gene: 7.

The chain employs TRBV6-1 and TRBJ1-2, with 10 nucleotides matching TRBD1. The germline V gene encodes CDR1 MNHNS and CDR2 SASEGT. Unmatched junction bases numbered 11, after V lost 5 bases and J lost 8 bases. The CDR3 runs to 15 residues. CDR3 residues: CASSPPGQGMVGYTF. In nucleotides, the CDR3 is TGTGCCAGCAGTCCCCCGGGACAGGGGATGGTCGGCTACACCTTC.

This clonotype was counted many times. This chain links TRBV7-2 with TRBJ2-2; D is undetermined. Looked up from germline, CDR1 is SGHTA and CDR2 is FQGNSA. The V end lost 5 bases, the J end lost 4 bases, and 11 bases lay between the germline ends. This CDR3 contains 14 residues. The DNA of the CDR3 is TGTGCCAGCAGCGACGTTACGGGCACCGGGGAGCTGTTTTTT. This encodes CASSDVTGTGELFF.

The V and J genes are TRBV18 and TRBJ2-6; possibly TRBD1 or TRBD2 for D (5 bases each). The CDR3 contains 17 residues. With 6 bases removed from V and 0 bases from J, the gap between germline ends came to 15 bases. Germline-derived CDR1 and CDR2 are KGHSH and LQKENI. The CDR3 is CASSHRDGDSGANVLTF. The CDR3 nucleotides read TGTGCCAGCTCTCACCGGGACGGAGACTCTGGGGCCAACGTCCTGACTTTC.

This clonotype was detected a few times. The chain combines TRBV29-1 with TRBJ2-1, with 9 bases fitting TRBD2. Germline loops: CDR1 SQVTM, CDR2 ANQGSEA. Trimming at V came to 8 bases and at J to 9 bases, leaving 14 bases not matched to a gene. CDR3 size: 14 residues. The CDR3 DNA reads as TGCAGCTCATCTAGAGCGGGAGGACGAGTTGAGCAGTTCTTC. It encodes CSSSRAGGRVEQFF.

The chain carries TRBV7-2 and TRBJ2-3; D tentatively reads TRBD1 or TRBD2 (5 bases each). Germline V gene lookup returns CDR1 SGHTA and CDR2 FQGNSA. CDR3 length: 16 residues. V shed 5 bases and J shed 4 bases, with 19 bases lying between them. For the CDR3, the DNA is TGTGCCAGCAGCAAAGTCCCGGGGCCTAGGGCAGATACGCAGTATTTT. Its protein product is CASSKVPGPRADTQYF.

This clonotype was observed a few times. This sequence joins TRBV20-1 and TRBJ2-5; the D call may be TRBD1 or TRBD2 (5 bases each). The ends were cut back, 3 bases at V and 5 bases at J, with 7 bases in the middle. The germline V gene has CDR1 DFQATT and CDR2 SNEGSKA (reference sequence). CDR3 size: 11 residues. The CDR3 DNA follows: TGCAGTGCTAGTGAGGGGGAGACCCAGTACTTC. It is translated as CSASEGETQYF.

This clonotype was counted at least ten times. The chain has TRBV29-1 and TRBJ1-1; D unresolved. CDR1 is SQVTM, CDR2 ANQGSEA, per germline. This CDR3 is 13 amino acids long. With 4 bases removed from V and 6 bases from J, the gap between germline ends came to 15 bases. DNA of the CDR3: TGCAGCGTTGTAGGACGGTTAATGGCTGAAGCTTTCTTT. The encoded protein is CSVVGRLMAEAFF.

This clonotype was observed a few times. The chain links TRBV18 to TRBJ1-1; D unresolved. The CDR3 sequence is 10 residues long. V shed 9 bases and J shed 8 bases, with 10 bases lying between them. From germline, CDR1 is KGHSH and CDR2 LQKENI. As DNA, the CDR3 is TGTGCCAGTCAGCAGATCGAAGCTTTCTTT. Its translation is CASQQIEAFF.